What follows are 27 T cell receptor beta chains derived from one specimen sequenced in a study of blood T cells in healthy people across ages. Primed by a sample-barcoded 5' primer and a J-beta primer mix, a second PCR proceeded for roughly 6 to 12 cycles. TCRdb re-called the 5' RACE reads through MiXCR, storing one row per CDR3 protein. This sample has approximately 1,700,000 distinct CDR3 sequences, with about two fifths found just once. The sequencing sample was made of blood. These TCRs come from a human donor in good health.

This clonotype was detected a few times. This rearrangement joins TRBV6-5 to TRBJ2-3; possible D gene TRBD2, 5 bases. Trimming shortened V by 4 bases and J by 1 base, and 15 bases separated the two germline ends. CDR1 and CDR2 (germline): MNHEY, SVGAGI. The CDR3 covers 16 residues. In nucleotides, the CDR3 is TGTGCCAGCAGTTCGCAGCGCGGAGCGGGCACAGATACGCAGTATTTT. This encodes CASSSQRGAGTDTQYF.

V is TRBV4-2 and J is TRBJ2-4; 9 nucleotides line up with TRBD2. The better agreement between TRBJ2-7 and the DNA end casts doubt on the J call. The CDR3 is made up of 18 amino acids. Germline V gene lookup returns CDR1 LGHNA and CDR2 YNFKEQ. This chain's CDR3 is CASSQGPSGNTIDYEQYF. DNA for the CDR3: TGTGCCAGCAGCCAAGGCCCTAGCGGGAATACGATAGACTACGAGCAGTACTTC.

The chain uses TRBV10-3 and TRBJ1-1; TRBD1 matches 8 bases. The ends lost 7 bases at V and 4 bases at J; junction bases unmatched: 14. The CDR3 runs 16 residues. The germline V gene has CDR1 ENHRY and CDR2 SYGVKD. The CDR3 protein is CAITNNPGQGPTEAFF. The DNA of the CDR3 is TGTGCCATCACAAACAACCCCGGACAGGGACCCACTGAAGCTTTCTTT.

This clonotype was counted only a few times. The chain uses TRBV7-2 and TRBJ2-7; TRBD1 aligns across 9 bases. This CDR3 contains 15 residues. Germline V lookup: CDR1 SGHTA, CDR2 FQGNSA. J gave up 1 base and V 1 base, and 2 bases lay outside the gene matches. Here the CDR3 reads CASSLGTGESYEQYF. CDR3 in DNA: TGTGCCAGCAGCTTAGGGACAGGGGAGTCCTACGAGCAGTACTTC.

The chain combines TRBV20-1 with TRBJ2-7, with TRBD1 as a possible D gene (6 bases). The CDR3 runs 13 residues. The germline V gene encodes CDR1 DFQATT and CDR2 SNEGSKA (reference sequence). The V gene lost 1 base and the J gene lost 6 bases, with 13 bases spanning the gap. The CDR3: CSARGTVLGEQYF. The DNA of the CDR3 is TGCAGTGCTAGAGGGACAGTTTTGGGCGAGCAGTACTTC.

This clonotype has more than one count but fewer than ten. V gene TRBV7-6 combines with J gene TRBJ2-5; no definite D call. Trimming stripped 5 bases from V and 5 bases from J, with 15 bases between. The CDR3 loop spans 14 amino acids. CDR1 and CDR2 (germline): SGHVS, FNYEAQ. This CDR3 reads CASSPKLGLETQYF. Written as DNA, the CDR3 is TGTGCCAGCAGCCCTAAGTTAGGGCTGGAGACCCAGTACTTC.

This clonotype appeared many times. The chain is built from TRBV20-1 and TRBJ2-7; 8 bases align to TRBD1. Trimming at V came to 3 bases and at J to 2 bases, leaving 9 bases not matched to a gene. The CDR3 spans 15 residues. The germline V gene has CDR1 DFQATT and CDR2 SNEGSKA (reference sequence). The CDR3, as DNA: TGCAGTGCTAGTCCAGGGGGCTCTTATCCCTACGAGCAGTACTTC. Amino acid sequence: CSASPGGSYPYEQYF.

The chain recombines TRBV20-1 with TRBJ2-1; D is undetermined. The CDR3 runs 17 residues. V lost 0 bases and J 4 bases, leaving 19 bases between the germline ends. CDR1 is DFQATT, CDR2 SNEGSKA, per germline (reference sequence). The CDR3 DNA reads TGCAGTGCTAGAGATACGGCTACCGCCGGACCATACAATGAGCAGTTCTTC. As protein: CSARDTATAGPYNEQFF.

Note on this clonotype: The junction departs from germline at one end; a sequencing error may be responsible. This chain uses TRBV3-1 with TRBJ1-1, with D unclear. The CDR3 has 16 amino acids. Germline V lookup: CDR1 LGHDT, CDR2 YNNKEL (reference sequence). The CDR3 is CASSQGYSSENTEAFF. CDR3 in DNA: TGTGCCAGCAGTCAAGGATATAGTTCTGAGAACACTGAAGCTTTCTTT.

V gene TRBV5-6 combines with J gene TRBJ1-1; possibly TRBD1 for D (5 bases). The CDR3 has 15 residues. Per germline, CDR1 SGHDT and CDR2 YYEEEE. Trimming shortened V by 1 base and J by 7 bases, and 17 bases separated the two germline ends. The CDR3 DNA is TGTGCCAGCAGCTTGTTCGCCAGGGCCGAAAGTGAAGCTTTCTTT. It yields the protein CASSLFARAESEAFF. Combining the CDR3 with reference TRBV5-6 and TRBJ1-1 gives the whole variable domain DAGVTQSPTHLIKTRGQQVTLRCSPKSGHDTVSWYQQALGQGPQFIFQYYEEEERQRGNFPDRFSGHQFPNYSSELNVNALLLGDSALYLCASSLFARAESEAFFGQGTRLTVV.

V usage is TRBV6-1 and J usage is TRBJ2-3; 10 nucleotides match TRBD2. This CDR3 has 17 residues. Trimming cost V 7 bases and J 4 bases; bases outside gene matches: 14. The germline V gene has CDR1 MNHNS and CDR2 SASEGT. The CDR3 sequence is CASNRLAGGPGADTQYF. CDR3 nucleotide sequence: TGTGCCAGCAACCGACTAGCGGGCGGTCCCGGGGCAGATACGCAGTATTTT.

This clonotype was seen more than once but under ten times. The chain is built from TRBV11-2 and TRBJ2-3; TRBD2 might be the D (5 bases). Trimming removed 10 bases from V and 1 base from J, with 12 bases in between. The CDR3 covers 13 residues. Germline values: CDR1 SGHAT, CDR2 FQNNGV. The CDR3 protein is CATAEGGTDTQYF. The CDR3 DNA is TGTGCCACCGCCGAGGGTGGCACAGATACGCAGTATTTT.

There are a few counts of this clonotype. V and J are TRBV6-5 and TRBJ2-7; tentative D call: TRBD1 (6 bases). Germline values: CDR1 MNHEY, CDR2 SVGAGI. Trimming cost V 7 bases and J 3 bases, with 16 bases left between them. CDR3 length equals 14 residues. CDR3 bases: TGTGCCAGCATCCGCAGGGGACCCGTCTACGAGCAGTACTTC. This gives the protein CASIRRGPVYEQYF.

The chain employs TRBV5-1 and TRBJ1-6; D not resolved. Germline values: CDR1 SGHRS, CDR2 YFSETQ. Trimming removed 0 bases at V and 13 bases at J, with 17 bases between. The CDR3 runs 15 residues. CDR3: CASSLAGSVGDPLHF. For the CDR3, the DNA is TGCGCCAGCAGCTTGGCGGGTTCGGTCGGTGATCCCCTCCACTTT.

This clonotype was detected only a few times. The chain couples TRBV12-5 to TRBJ2-5; D may be TRBD1 (6 bases). Per germline, CDR1 LGHNT and CDR2 FRNRAP. V lost 2 bases and J lost 3, with 16 bases in between. The CDR3 extends over 16 amino acids. The CDR3 protein is CASGLLTPGAEETQYF. CDR3 in DNA: TGTGCTAGTGGTTTGTTAACGCCAGGGGCGGAAGAGACCCAGTACTTC.

The chain uses TRBV20-1 and TRBJ1-5; D gene unclear. The V gene lost 3 bases and the J gene lost 4 bases, with 10 bases spanning the gap. Germline lookup yields CDR1 DFQATT and CDR2 SNEGSKA (reference sequence). CDR3 length equals 13 residues. This CDR3 is CSASKGGNQPQHF. The CDR3 DNA reads TGCAGTGCTAGTAAGGGAGGTAATCAGCCCCAGCATTTT.

This clonotype was recorded only once. J is TRBJ2-7 and V is TRBV21-1; the table's D call, TRBD1, was not checked against the DNA. TRBV21-1 is designated a pseudogene. This CDR3 is built from 14 residues. The CDR3 bases are TGTGCCAGCAGCAAAGATTCCCTGAGCTACGAGCAGTACTTC. Residues: CASSKDSLSYEQYF.

This clonotype was observed a handful of times. A read error is possible here, since a much larger clone lies one base away. The chain uses TRBV6-5 and TRBJ1-2; a possible D gene is TRBD1 (6 bases). The CDR3 consists of 13 residues. V was trimmed by 6 bases and J by 2 bases, leaving 10 bases between them. CDR1 and CDR2 from the germline V gene are MNHEY and SVGAGI. This CDR3 is CASRLTGNYGYTF. The CDR3 coding sequence is TGTGCCAGCAGATTAACAGGGAACTATGGCTACACCTTC.

This chain links TRBV2 with TRBJ2-2; 7 bases align to TRBD2. CDR1 SNHLY and CDR2 FYNNEI come from the germline V gene. This CDR3 has 16 residues. With 6 bases clipped from V and 2 bases from J, the junction kept 9 bases outside the gene matches. CDR3 in amino acids: CASSARGLQNTGELFF. Written as DNA, the CDR3 is TGTGCCAGCAGCGCGCGGGGACTACAAAACACCGGGGAGCTGTTTTTT.

This chain uses TRBV7-2 with TRBJ1-6; TRBD1 agrees at 7 bases. The germline V gene encodes CDR1 SGHTA and CDR2 FQGNSA. The CDR3 spans 15 residues. V lost 5 bases, J lost 7 bases, and 8 bases stayed unmatched. The CDR3 is CASSARTGPNSPLHF. The CDR3 coding sequence is TGTGCCAGCAGCGCGAGGACAGGTCCGAATTCACCCCTCCACTTT. The full variable domain, its missing parts supplied by reference TRBV7-2 and TRBJ1-6, is GAGVSQSPSNKVTEKGKDVELRCDPISGHTALYWYRQSLGQGLEFLIYFQGNSAPDKSGLPSDRFSAERTGGSVSTLTIQRTQQEDSAVYLCASSARTGPNSPLHFGNGTRLTVT.

V is TRBV29-1 and J is TRBJ1-2; no clear D. CDR3 size: 12 residues. The V gene's germline CDR1 is SQVTM and CDR2 ANQGSEA. Trimming stripped 4 bases from V and 1 base from J, with 7 bases between. CDR3 loop: CSVVEINYGYTF. CDR3 sequence (DNA): TGCAGCGTTGTGGAGATTAACTATGGCTACACCTTC. Full variable domain (rest looked up from reference TRBV29-1 and TRBJ1-2): SAVISQKPSRDICQRGTSLTIQCQVDSQVTMMFWYRQQPGQSLTLIATANQGSEATYESGFVIDKFPISRPNLTFSTLTVSNMSPEDSSIYLCSVVEINYGYTFGSGTRLTVV.

This clonotype was recorded many times. The gene calls are TRBV11-2 and TRBJ2-3; a weak D match, TRBD1 (5 bases). Germline CDR1 reads SGHAT; CDR2 reads FQNNGV. This CDR3 comprises 13 residues. Trimming cost V 0 bases and J 9 bases, with 10 bases left between them. CDR3 sequence (DNA): TGTGCCAGCAGCTTAGATGAGACAGTGACGCAGTATTTT. It codes for CASSLDETVTQYF.

The rearrangement joins TRBV2 to TRBJ1-1; 8 bases fit TRBD1. The CDR3 consists of 14 residues. After removal of 7 bases from V and 4 bases from J, the junction contained 8 bases not matched to a gene. Germline assignment: CDR1 SNHLY and CDR2 FYNNEI. The CDR3 coding sequence is TGTGCCAGCACTTACACAGGGGGACGCACTGAAGCTTTCTTT. This codes for CASTYTGGRTEAFF. Based on the CDR3 plus reference TRBV2 and TRBJ1-1, the full variable domain is EPEVTQTPSHQVTQMGQEVILRCVPISNHLYFYWYRQILGQKVEFLVSFYNNEISEKSEIFDDQFSVERPDGSNFTLKIRSTKLEDSAMYFCASTYTGGRTEAFFGQGTRLTVV.

The V gene is TRBV20-1, the J gene TRBJ1-1, with D uncertain. V was cut by 6 bases and J by 4 bases, with 15 bases left in between. The CDR3 consists of 13 residues. Germline lookup yields CDR1 DFQATT and CDR2 SNEGSKA (reference sequence). In DNA, the CDR3 is TGCAGTGCCTCGACCAGAGTGGGCACTGAAGCTTTCTTT. This encodes CSASTRVGTEAFF.

J is TRBJ2-3 and V is TRBV20-1, with 8 bases fitting TRBD2. The CDR3 has 14 residues. Germline trimming cut 5 bases from V and 5 bases from J; bases unmatched to any gene: 9. Germline loops: CDR1 DFQATT, CDR2 SNEGSKA (reference sequence). DNA for the CDR3: TGCAGTGCTGGCCTAGCGGGCCAGGGAGATACGCAGTATTTT. As protein: CSAGLAGQGDTQYF.

The chain carries TRBV20-1 and TRBJ1-2; maybe TRBD1 (5 bases). Trimming removed 0 bases at V and 2 bases at J, with 13 bases between. CDR3 size: 15 residues. Germline V gene sequence: CDR1 DFQATT, CDR2 SNEGSKA (reference sequence). The chain's CDR3 is CSARDRETVNYGYTF. For the CDR3, the DNA is TGCAGTGCTAGAGATCGAGAGACAGTAAACTATGGCTACACCTTC.

The CDR3 reads CASSQDLESINEQFF. CDR3 DNA: TGTGCCAGCAGCCAAGATTTGGAGAGTATCAATGAGCAGTTCTTC. This rearrangement joins TRBV14 to TRBJ2-1; the D is unclear. The CDR3 is 15 residues long. V gave up 0 bases and J gave up 6 bases, with 12 bases separating them. Germline CDR1 reads SGHDN; CDR2 reads FVKESK.